The next 31 T cell receptor beta chains were all read from a single sample in a study of patients and donors after allogeneic stem cell transplantation. TCRdb used MiXCR to reprocess the RT-PCR reads, holding one entry per CDR3 protein. The table records about a million distinct CDR3 sequences, roughly 18% of them present only once. Sequencing was done on a sample of blood, either unsorted or a sorted T cell fraction (not recorded which). The source of these receptors is a human donor who was either an allogeneic HSCT recipient or a stem cell or donor lymphocyte infusion donor (not recorded which). It is not recorded whose cells these are; they may come from a transplant donor.

The chain links TRBV29-1 to TRBJ1-2, with TRBD1 as a possible D gene (5 bases). The length of the CDR3 is 12 residues. The germline V gene encodes CDR1 SQVTM and CDR2 ANQGSEA. V was shortened by 6 bases and J by 1 base, with 9 bases between the two germline ends. CDR3 DNA: TGCAGCGTCGAACAGGATAACTATGGCTACACCTTC. It yields the protein CSVEQDNYGYTF.

In this sample, this clonotype turned up many times. This chain joins TRBV12-3 or TRBV12-4 and TRBJ1-2; 9 bases fit TRBD1. V was clipped by 1 base and J by 7 bases; unmatched bases: 4. This CDR3 is 14 amino acids long. CDR3 sequence reads: CASSLGTGVGGYTF. CDR3 bases: TGTGCCAGCAGTTTAGGGACAGGGGTGGGTGGCTACACCTTC.

The chain links TRBV5-1 to TRBJ2-1, with 9 bases matching TRBD1. The V gene end was trimmed by 7 bases and the J gene end by 3 bases; junction bases not matched to a gene: 14. CDR1 and CDR2 (germline): SGHRS, YFSETQ. The CDR3 is made up of 17 amino acids. The CDR3 sequence: CASGALRGQGSYNEQFF. The CDR3 region has the DNA TGCGCCAGCGGAGCCCTTAGGGGACAGGGAAGCTACAATGAGCAGTTCTTC.

DNA of the CDR3: TGTGCCAGCAGTTACTGGGTGGAGGGGGGGCCTGAAGCTTTCTTT. Its translation is CASSYWVEGGPEAFF. The chain combines TRBV6-5 with TRBJ1-1; D is possibly TRBD1 (6 bases). The germline V gene encodes CDR1 MNHEY and CDR2 SVGAGI. Trimming took 1 base from V and 6 from J, leaving 15 bases between them. The CDR3 is 15 amino acids.

The rearrangement joins TRBV10-3 to TRBJ2-3; a possible D gene is TRBD2 (5 bases). Trimming removed 7 bases from V and 5 bases from J, with 13 bases in between. CDR3 size: 13 residues. Germline CDR1 reads ENHRY; CDR2 reads SYGVKD. The CDR3 loop is CAIKHAGEDTQYF. The CDR3 DNA is TGTGCCATCAAGCACGCCGGGGAAGATACGCAGTATTTT.

This clonotype showed up just a few times. The chain carries TRBV4-3 and TRBJ2-1; 8 nucleotides align to TRBD2. Germline V CDR1 and CDR2: LGHNA, YSLEER. The CDR3 is 17 amino acids. Trimming removed 3 bases from V and 1 base from J; junction bases left unmatched: 8. CDR3 residues: CASSQEPSGGSYNEQFF. The CDR3 nucleotides are TGCGCCAGCAGCCAGGAACCAAGCGGGGGTTCCTACAATGAGCAGTTCTTC.

The V call is TRBV6-1, the J call TRBJ1-4; D unclear. The ends were cut back, 6 bases at V and 8 bases at J, with 16 bases in the middle. CDR3 length: 14 residues. CDR1 and CDR2 from the germline V gene are MNHNS and SASEGT. CDR3 sequence (DNA): TGTGCCAGCAGCTCGGATCGCCGCCGGGAAAAACTGTTTTTT. This gives the protein CASSSDRRREKLFF.

V gene TRBV25-1 combines with J gene TRBJ2-1, with 8 bases that match TRBD1. J gave up 6 bases and V 2 bases, and 6 bases lay outside the gene matches. Germline values: CDR1 MGHDK, CDR2 SYGVNS. This CDR3 has 15 residues. The CDR3 coding sequence is TGTGCCAGCAGTGAAAATATTGGACAGGGCAATGAGCAGTTCTTC. As protein: CASSENIGQGNEQFF. Looking up the rest from reference TRBV25-1 and TRBJ2-1 gives the full variable domain: EADIYQTPRYLVIGTGKKITLECSQTMGHDKMYWYQQDPGMELHLIHYSYGVNSTEKGDLSSESTVSRIRTEHFPLTLESARPSHTSQYLCASSENIGQGNEQFFGPGTRLTVL.

This clonotype has a count of ten or more. The chain links TRBV12-3 or TRBV12-4 to TRBJ1-1; tentative D call: TRBD1 (6 bases). Trimming cost V 3 bases and J 10 bases, with 12 bases left between them. The CDR3 loop spans 12 amino acids. The CDR3 DNA is TGTGCCAGCAGTTTGGGGGGGCGCGGAGCTTTCTTT. Its protein is CASSLGGRGAFF.

This clonotype occurred many times. CDR3 loop: CASSFLTEAFF. DNA of the CDR3: TGTGCCAGCAGTTTTCTCACTGAAGCTTTCTTT. This rearrangement joins TRBV5-6 to TRBJ1-1; D is unclear. Germline V CDR1 and CDR2: SGHDT, YYEEEE. Trimming shortened V by 5 bases and J by 4 bases, and 6 bases separated the two germline ends. The CDR3 spans 11 residues.

The V call is TRBV7-9, the J call TRBJ2-3, with 9 bases lining up with TRBD2. The V segment lost 2 bases and the J segment 4 bases; nucleotides outside the gene matches: 10. Germline loops: CDR1 SEHNR, CDR2 FQNEAQ (reference sequence). This CDR3 has 17 residues. CDR3 nucleotides: TGTGCCAGCAGCTTATCGGGCGGCGGGGGGGCCTCAGATACGCAGTATTTT. Protein sequence: CASSLSGGGGASDTQYF.

This clonotype was seen more than once but under ten times. The chain recombines TRBV10-3 with TRBJ1-5, with D maybe TRBD1 (6 bases). V was cut by 3 bases and J by 6 bases, with 12 bases left in between. This CDR3 comprises 14 residues. Per germline, CDR1 ENHRY and CDR2 SYGVKD. Here the CDR3 DNA reads TGTGCCATCAGTGAACTACAGGGATCTCAGCCCCAGCATTTT. This translates into CAISELQGSQPQHF.

J is TRBJ2-1 and V is TRBV7-2, with D uncertain. CDR3 length equals 17 residues. The V end lost 4 bases, the J end lost 7 bases, and 23 bases lay between the germline ends. Germline CDR1 SGHTA, CDR2 FQGNSA. The DNA for the CDR3 is TGTGCCAGCAGCTCCCGACCGAGGCTGGTCCCCACGAATGAGCAGTTCTTC. It codes for CASSSRPRLVPTNEQFF.

V usage is TRBV5-1 and J usage is TRBJ1-5; D is unclear. Trimming left V 7 bases short and J 2 bases short, with 13 bases between. The length of the CDR3 is 14 residues. Per the germline V gene, CDR1 is SGHRS and CDR2 is YFSETQ. In DNA, the CDR3 is TGCGCCAGCTCCTCGGGAGTGGGCAATCAGCCCCAGCATTTT. It encodes CASSSGVGNQPQHF.

The chain couples TRBV12-3 or TRBV12-4 to TRBJ1-2, with D possibly being TRBD1 (5 bases). The CDR3 is 13 amino acids. V was shortened by 5 bases and J by 8 bases, with 15 bases between the two germline ends. The CDR3 DNA is TGTGCCAGCAGTCCGCAGGGCAACGGGGGCTACACCTTC. Translating it yields CASSPQGNGGYTF.

The chain joins TRBV10-3 to TRBJ2-1; the match to TRBD2 covers 7 bases. Germline loops: CDR1 ENHRY, CDR2 SYGVKD. The V and J ends lost 0 bases and 7 bases, in that order; junction bases with no gene match: 12. This CDR3 comprises 17 residues. CDR3 loop: CAISESTSSRGGNEQFF. CDR3 nucleotide sequence: TGTGCCATCAGTGAGTCGACTAGCTCACGTGGAGGGAATGAGCAGTTCTTC.

The gene calls are TRBV12-3 or TRBV12-4 and TRBJ2-5; D is undetermined. The CDR3 spans 15 residues. Deletions cut 2 bases from V and 1 base from J, with 11 bases between. The CDR3 DNA sequence: TGTGCCAGCAGTTTAAGTCCGCGGACCCAAGAGACCCAGTACTTC. Encoded protein: CASSLSPRTQETQYF.

This clonotype turned up a few times. The V gene is TRBV20-1, the J gene TRBJ2-2; 8 nucleotides agree with TRBD1. The CDR3 totals 16 residues. Germline CDR1 reads DFQATT; CDR2 reads SNEGSKA (reference sequence). V was pared by 0 bases and J by 4 bases, with 7 bases of the junction left unmatched. CDR3 amino acids: CSARDGRQGSTGELFF. CDR3 in DNA: TGCAGTGCTAGAGATGGGCGACAGGGGAGCACCGGGGAGCTGTTTTTT.

The chain recombines TRBV18 with TRBJ2-7; the D call may be TRBD1 or TRBD2 (5 bases each). Germline CDR1 KGHSH, CDR2 LQKENI. The V end lost 0 bases, the J end lost 6 bases, and 12 bases lay between the germline ends. The CDR3 is 14 amino acids. CDR3 bases: TGTGCCAGCTCACCACCGGAGGCAGGGCTCGAGCAGTACTTC. This codes for CASSPPEAGLEQYF. The variable domain in full, completed from reference TRBV18 and TRBJ2-7, reads NAGVMQNPRHLVRRRGQEARLRCSPMKGHSHVYWYRQLPEEGLKFMVYLQKENIIDESGMPKERFSAEFPKEGPSILRIQQVVRGDSAAYFCASSPPEAGLEQYFGPGTRLTVT.

This clonotype has only a few counts. The V call is TRBV29-1, the J call TRBJ1-5; 8 bases are shared with TRBD1. Germline CDR1 and CDR2: SQVTM and ANQGSEA. This CDR3 has 13 residues. The junction had 7 bases not matched to a gene; V was cut back by 6 bases and J by 6 bases. The CDR3 coding sequence is TGCAGCGTACTAGGGACAGGTGGTCAGCCCCAGCATTTT. This gives the protein CSVLGTGGQPQHF.

The chain recombines TRBV29-1 with TRBJ2-6; tentative D call: TRBD1 (5 bases). Trimming left V 6 bases short and J 0 bases short, with 9 bases between. Germline CDR1 SQVTM, CDR2 ANQGSEA. This CDR3 has 14 residues. CDR3 sequence reads: CSVDDSSGANVLTF. In DNA, the CDR3 is TGCAGCGTCGATGACAGCTCTGGGGCCAACGTCCTGACTTTC.

V usage is TRBV15 and J usage is TRBJ2-7; TRBD1 is a possible D gene (6 bases). CDR3 length: 13 amino acids. The germline V and J ends were trimmed by 5 bases and 7 bases, with 15 bases remaining between them. Germline V gene data show CDR1 as LNHNV and CDR2 as YYDKDF (reference sequence). The chain's CDR3 is CATSPPAGEEQYF. In nucleotides, the CDR3 is TGTGCCACCAGCCCCCCGGCAGGGGAAGAGCAGTACTTC.

The genes are TRBV12-3 or TRBV12-4 and TRBJ1-3, with TRBD1 matching over 7 bases. The CDR3 extends over 16 amino acids. V gave up 3 bases and J gave up 0 bases; unmatched junction bases: 5. Here the CDR3 DNA reads TGTGCCAGCAGTTTCACAGGGGACAGCTCTGGAAACACCATATATTTT. This translates into CASSFTGDSSGNTIYF.

The V and J genes are TRBV7-6 and TRBJ2-2; D is unresolved. This CDR3 contains 14 residues. From germline, CDR1 is SGHVS and CDR2 FNYEAQ. V gave up 0 bases and J gave up 7 bases, with 9 bases separating them. The CDR3 sequence: CASSLAQRSGELFF. Written as DNA, the CDR3 is TGTGCCAGCAGCTTAGCGCAGAGGAGCGGGGAGCTGTTTTTT.

The rearrangement uses TRBV7-6 and TRBJ1-2, with 9 nucleotides matching TRBD1. Germline CDR1 and CDR2: SGHVS and FNYEAQ. V trimming: 3 bases; J trimming: 6 bases; junction bases outside the gene matches: 8. The CDR3 has 15 residues. The CDR3 DNA reads TGTGCCAGCAGCTTGGGGACAGGGCTTTCGGATGGCTACACCTTC. It encodes CASSLGTGLSDGYTF.

This clonotype was counted at least ten times. The rearrangement joins TRBV24-1 to TRBJ2-1; 10 nucleotides agree with TRBD2. CDR3 length: 20 residues. With V trimmed by 0 bases and J by 1 base, 11 bases remained unmatched. CDR1 KGHDR and CDR2 SFDVKD come from the germline V gene. For the CDR3, the DNA is TGTGCCACCAGTGATTTGCTACAACTAGCGGGGAGCCGGTCCTACAATGAGCAGTTCTTC. Protein: CATSDLLQLAGSRSYNEQFF.

This clonotype occurred many times. The chain employs TRBV12-3 or TRBV12-4 and TRBJ2-1; D is unresolved. The CDR3 consists of 12 residues. Trimming cost V 5 bases and J 10 bases, with 12 bases left between them. In DNA form, the CDR3 reads TGTGCCAGCAGTCCAACACCCATCGAGCAGTTCTTC. Protein product: CASSPTPIEQFF.

This clonotype was seen ten or more times. V gene TRBV20-1 combines with J gene TRBJ1-2; the D is unclear. Looked up from germline, CDR1 is DFQATT and CDR2 is SNEGSKA (reference sequence). The CDR3 covers 12 residues. Trimming cost V 1 base and J 2 bases, with 5 bases left between them. CDR3 DNA: TGCAGTGCTAGAGGCGCGAACTATGGCTACACCTTC. Its protein is CSARGANYGYTF.

This clonotype has just a few counts. The V call is TRBV9, the J call TRBJ2-1; TRBD2 matches at 8 bases. Germline V gene data show CDR1 as SGDLS and CDR2 as YYNGEE. The CDR3 runs to 13 residues. Unmatched junction bases numbered 5, after V lost 4 bases and J lost 8 bases. The CDR3 spells CASSTSGGHEQFF. The CDR3 nucleotides are TGTGCCAGCAGCACGAGCGGGGGCCATGAGCAGTTCTTC.

This clonotype has only a few counts. The rearrangement links TRBV7-9 to TRBJ1-3, with unresolved D. The CDR3 length is 14 residues. V was shortened by 2 bases and J by 3 bases, with 8 bases between the two germline ends. The germline gives CDR1 SEHNR, CDR2 FQNEAQ (reference sequence). This CDR3 is CASSLLRDGNTIYF. The CDR3 DNA reads TGTGCCAGCAGCTTACTGCGAGATGGAAACACCATATATTTT. The entire variable domain, with the rest obtained from reference TRBV7-9 and TRBJ1-3, is as follows: DTGVSQNPRHKITKRGQNVTFRCDPISEHNRLYWYRQTLGQGPEFLTYFQNEAQLEKSRLLSDRFSAERPKGSFSTLEIQRTEQGDSAMYLCASSLLRDGNTIYFGEGSWLTVV.

This clonotype was observed a few times. This chain links TRBV20-1 with TRBJ1-6; D remains ambiguous. CDR3 length: 16 residues. V shed 0 bases and J shed 0 bases, with 9 bases lying between them. From germline, CDR1 is DFQATT and CDR2 SNEGSKA (reference sequence). This chain's CDR3 is CSARDGGSSYNSPLHF. The DNA for the CDR3 is TGCAGTGCTAGAGATGGCGGAAGCTCCTATAATTCACCCCTCCACTTT.